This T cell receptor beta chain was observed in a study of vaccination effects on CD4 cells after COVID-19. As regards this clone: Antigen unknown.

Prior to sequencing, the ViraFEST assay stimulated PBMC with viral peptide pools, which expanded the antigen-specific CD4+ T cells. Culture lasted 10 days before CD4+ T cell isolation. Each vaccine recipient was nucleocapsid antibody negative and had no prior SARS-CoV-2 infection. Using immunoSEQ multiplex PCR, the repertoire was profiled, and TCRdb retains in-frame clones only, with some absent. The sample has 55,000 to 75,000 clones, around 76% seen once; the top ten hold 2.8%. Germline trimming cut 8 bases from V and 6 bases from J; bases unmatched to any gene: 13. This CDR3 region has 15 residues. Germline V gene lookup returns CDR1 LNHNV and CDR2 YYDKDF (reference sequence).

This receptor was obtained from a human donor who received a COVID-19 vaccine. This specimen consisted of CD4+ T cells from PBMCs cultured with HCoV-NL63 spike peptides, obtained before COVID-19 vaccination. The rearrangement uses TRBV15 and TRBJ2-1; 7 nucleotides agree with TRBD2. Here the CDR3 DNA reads TGTGCCACCTCTTTGGGGGGGGTAAGGGTCAATGAGCAGTTCTTC. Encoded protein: CATSLGGVRVNEQFF.